This T cell receptor beta chain was recovered during a study of T cells in Graves' hyperthyroidism and ophthalmopathy. V shed 4 bases and J shed 12 bases, with 27 bases lying between them. The length of the CDR3 is 16 residues. Researchers amplified the TCR beta CDR3 regions from RNA transcripts. During a first-round RT-PCR of the TCR CDR3, the HTBI primer set was used. MiXCR was run by TCRdb on the multiplex PCR reads, yielding one entry per CDR3 protein. Here the sample spans around 34,000 distinct CDR3 sequences, around half being singletons. Each diagnosis drew on symptoms, thyroxine, TRAb, thyroid ultrasound and orbital computed tomography findings. The PBMCs were taken from approximately 9 ml of fresh peripheral blood. This clonotype appeared many times. This may come from a read error, since a much larger clone is one base off.

The sequence derives from a middle-aged woman with Graves' ophthalmopathy. Material for sequencing was blood. The V gene is TRBV12-3 or TRBV12-4, the J gene TRBJ1-2, with D tentatively TRBD1 (5 bases). The CDR3 DNA reads as TGTGCCAGCAGTTCTTACCCTCGGGGCAGCACTAAGCCCCACACCTTC. It yields the protein CASSSYPRGSTKPHTF.